Given below is one T cell receptor (beta chain) in context. Its antigen is as yet unknown. In the PCR, 60 Vbeta and 13 Jbeta primers were used. The protocol was immunoSEQ multiplex PCR, while the TCRdb copy is restricted to in-frame clones and leaves out a portion. The repertoire includes some 150,000 clones, almost 85% of them detected once, and 3.2% sits in the top ten. The data belong to a study of cytomegalovirus exposure and HLA in healthy donors. General study results and limits: Confirmation in vitro established that three CMV-associated chains were specific for CMV antigens. According to an earlier analysis, most TCR beta V segments yielded productive rearrangements about 90% or about 30% of the time.

Specimen: PBMCs. This receptor was obtained from a man between 18 and 29 years old in good health and CMV-seropositive.

The CDR3 nucleotides read TGTGCCAGCAGGGCCTATACGGAGACAGGGGGCGCGTATTTT. This encodes CASRAYTETGGAYF. This chain uses TRBV6-6 with TRBJ2-3, with TRBD1 matching 10 bases. The ends lost 6 bases at V and 14 bases at J; junction bases unmatched: 14. The germline V gene has CDR1 MNHNY and CDR2 SVGAGI (reference sequence). The CDR3 covers 14 residues.